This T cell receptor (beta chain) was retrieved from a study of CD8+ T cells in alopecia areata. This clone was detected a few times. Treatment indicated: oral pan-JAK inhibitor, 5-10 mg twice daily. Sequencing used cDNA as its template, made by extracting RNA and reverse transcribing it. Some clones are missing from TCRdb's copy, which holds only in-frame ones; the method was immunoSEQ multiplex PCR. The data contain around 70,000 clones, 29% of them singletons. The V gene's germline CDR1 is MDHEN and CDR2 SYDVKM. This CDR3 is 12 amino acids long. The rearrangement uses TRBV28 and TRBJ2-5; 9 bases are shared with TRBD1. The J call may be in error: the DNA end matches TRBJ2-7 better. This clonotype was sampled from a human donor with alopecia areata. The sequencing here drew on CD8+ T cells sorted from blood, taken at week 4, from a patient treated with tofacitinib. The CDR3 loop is CASSRTGDEQYF. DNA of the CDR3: TGTGCCAGCAGTCGGACAGGGGACGAGCAGTACTTC.